This record looks at one T cell receptor (beta chain) sequence and its context. TCRdb passed the RACE reads through MiXCR, listing each CDR3 protein once. The top ten hold roughly a quarter of the sample, which has tens of thousands of distinct CDR3 sequences, about a tenth seen once. This sample was taken from a study of human T cells and chemical hapten exposure. Regarding time point: pre-sensitization, week 0. The treatment denotes: therapeutic diphenylcyclopropenone sensitization with weekly scalp DPC. Unfractionated whole blood yielded total RNA. V was clipped by 10 bases and J by 0 bases; unmatched bases: 4. CDR3 size: 14 residues. Germline loops: CDR1 MNHEY, CDR2 SVGEGT.

V usage is TRBV6-2 or TRBV6-3 and J usage is TRBJ1-5, with 9 positions matching TRBD1. Sequenced here: whole blood, sampled in connection with sensitization to the hapten diphenylcyclopropenone (DPC). This clonotype originated in a man in his forties or fifties with alopecia areata. Some clones in this sample may be carry-over from other donors' samples. The CDR3 is CAIQGANSNQPQHF. The CDR3 DNA reads as TGTGCCATACAGGGGGCCAATAGCAATCAGCCCCAGCATTTT.